These 3 T cell receptor beta chains share one sample of origin, sequenced in a study of metastatic and nonmetastatic thyroid tumors. No treatment had been given to any patient before thyroid surgery. MiXCR was used by TCRdb to re-call the PCR reads. The sample records tens of thousands of clones, about 15% being singletons. Sequenced material: tumor tissue. The receptors here all came from a female donor with papillary thyroid cancer or a benign thyroid nodule (not recorded which). Some clones in this sample may be carry-over from other donors' samples.

V and J are TRBV5-6 and TRBJ2-3; TRBD2 agrees at 15 bases. Germline V gene sequence: CDR1 SGHDT, CDR2 YYEEEE. The CDR3 has 18 residues. Germline trimming cut 8 bases from V and 4 bases from J; bases unmatched to any gene: 14. As DNA, the CDR3 is TGTGCCAGTAAGTACTCCGGGACTAGCGGGAGGAGTTCAGATACGCAGTATTTT. Translation gives CASKYSGTSGRSSDTQYF. Full variable domain (outside the CDR3, taken from reference TRBV5-6 and TRBJ2-3): DAGVTQSPTHLIKTRGQQVTLRCSPKSGHDTVSWYQQALGQGPQFIFQYYEEEERQRGNFPDRFSGHQFPNYSSELNVNALLLGDSALYLCASKYSGTSGRSSDTQYFGPGTRLTVL.

This clone appeared many times. The chain has TRBV4-1 and TRBJ2-1, with 9 bases fitting TRBD2. Per germline, CDR1 MGHRA and CDR2 YSYEKL. V shed 0 bases and J 2 bases; nucleotides not matched to a gene: 5. CDR3 length equals 17 residues. DNA of the CDR3: TGCGCCAGCAGCCAAGAGGCTAGCGGGATGACCTACAATGAGCAGTTCTTC. This translates into CASSQEASGMTYNEQFF.

There are many counts of this clone. The chain has TRBV10-2 and TRBJ1-5; maybe TRBD1 (5 bases). The germline V gene encodes CDR1 WSHSY and CDR2 SAAADI. The CDR3 has 14 amino acids. The germline V and J ends were trimmed by 5 bases and 8 bases, with 16 bases remaining between them. The CDR3 nucleotides read TGCGCCAGCAGTCGTCAGGGATGGAGGGAGCCCCAGCATTTT. Encoded protein: CASSRQGWREPQHF.